This T cell receptor beta chain is drawn from a study of cytomegalovirus exposure and HLA in healthy donors. Study overall: Early released data comprised some 91 million unique TCRs from HLA-typed donors.

Primers: 60 Vbeta forward and 13 Jbeta reverse. Sequencing was performed with immunoSEQ multiplex PCR; in TCRdb, only in-frame clones are kept and a portion is missing. The profile shows around 200,000 clones, around 79% of them singletons. Study-wide points: Analysis was carried out at a later point, and it linked a missense DCLRE1C variant to TCR beta V- and J-gene trimming. A later look showed TCR association rates differing by HLA locus, highest for DRB1 and lowest for HLA-C.

A word on this clone: What it binds is unknown.

Trimming removed 3 bases from V and 5 bases from J; junction bases left unmatched: 3. The germline gives CDR1 MRHNA, CDR2 SNTAGT. This CDR3 has 14 amino acids. The chain joins TRBV6-4 to TRBJ2-1, with 8 positions matching TRBD1. This TCR came from a male donor in good health and CMV-seronegative. Sequencing used PBMCs. The CDR3 DNA reads TGTGCCAGCAGTGAGGACAGGGCTAACAATGAGCAGTTCTTC. Its translation: CASSEDRANNEQFF.